The 18 T cell receptor beta chains below were found in one sample sequenced in a study of T cells in Graves' hyperthyroidism and ophthalmopathy. Amplified TCR beta CDR3 regions came from RNA transcripts. Primed by the HTBI set, a first-round RT-PCR was run on the TCR CDR3. TCRdb passed the multiplex PCR reads through MiXCR, listing each CDR3 protein once. This repertoire shows approximately 400,000 distinct CDR3 sequences, around 16% found once; its top ten account for about 7.7%. The sample taken for sequencing was blood. These receptor sequences come from a woman in her late teens or twenties with Graves' hyperthyroidism.

This clonotype was detected only a few times. J is TRBJ1-3 and V is TRBV4-1, with D possibly being TRBD1 (5 bases). V was pared by 0 bases and J by 3 bases, with 12 bases between. The CDR3 length is 16 residues. Germline V gene data show CDR1 as MGHRA and CDR2 as YSYEKL. The CDR3, as DNA: TGCGCCAGCAGCCAAGAGGGGGACGGATATGGAAACACCATATATTTT. This sequence encodes CASSQEGDGYGNTIYF.

This clonotype was seen at least ten times. This sequence joins TRBV15 and TRBJ1-5, with 7 nucleotides matching TRBD1. Germline values: CDR1 LNHNV, CDR2 YYDKDF (reference sequence). The length of the CDR3 is 15 residues. With V trimmed by 4 bases and J by 5 bases, 8 bases remained unmatched. CDR3 amino acids: CATSNIDRVDQPQHF. The CDR3 DNA reads as TGTGCCACCAGCAACATAGACAGGGTGGATCAGCCCCAGCATTTT.

The chain recombines TRBV7-7 with TRBJ2-1; TRBD1 agrees at 9 bases. This CDR3 spans 16 amino acids. Germline V gene data show CDR1 as SSHAT and CDR2 as FNYEAQ (reference sequence). The V segment lost 5 bases and the J segment 5 bases; nucleotides outside the gene matches: 10. For the CDR3, the DNA is TGTGCCAGCAGCCCAATATACAGGGACAGGGACAATGAGCAGTTCTTC. Its protein is CASSPIYRDRDNEQFF.

The chain couples TRBV7-3 to TRBJ1-2; possible D gene TRBD1, 5 bases. Looked up from germline, CDR1 is SGHTA and CDR2 is FQGTGA. The CDR3 totals 14 residues. The V end was cut by 4 bases, the J end by 7 bases, with 16 bases between. This CDR3 reads CASSSPGLAPGYTF. The CDR3 bases are TGTGCCAGCAGCTCGCCGGGACTCGCGCCTGGCTACACCTTC.

A remark on this clonotype: A junction end diverges from the germline sequence, so it may reflect a read error. The chain joins TRBV11-1 to TRBJ2-3, with no clear D. This CDR3 spans 14 amino acids. Germline CDR1 is SGHAT and CDR2 is FQDESV (reference sequence). The CDR3 is CASSQDGERDTQYF. Here the CDR3 DNA reads TGCGCCAGCAGCCAAGACGGAGAGAGAGATACGCAGTATTTT. The full variable domain, completed using reference TRBV11-1 and TRBJ2-3, is EAEVAQSPRYKITEKSQAVAFWCDPISGHATLYWYRQILGQGPELLVQFQDESVVDDSQLPKDRFSAERLKGVDSTLKIQPAELGDSAMYLCASSQDGERDTQYFGPGTRLTVL.

This clonotype was counted at least ten times. The chain recombines TRBV11-1 with TRBJ1-2, with 10 bases identical to TRBD1. The CDR3 is made up of 16 amino acids. CDR1 is SGHAT, CDR2 FQDESV, per germline (reference sequence). V was clipped by 0 bases and J by 4 bases; unmatched bases: 5. CDR3 loop: CASSLAGTGAAYGYTF. The CDR3 DNA sequence: TGTGCCAGCAGCTTAGCCGGGACAGGGGCTGCCTATGGCTACACCTTC.

This clonotype was picked up many times. J is TRBJ1-6 and V is TRBV3-1; D not certain. The germline gives CDR1 LGHDT, CDR2 YNNKEL (reference sequence). Trimming removed 2 bases at V and 6 bases at J, with 5 bases between. This CDR3 spans 13 amino acids. In DNA form, the CDR3 reads TGTGCCAGCAGCCAACAGAGTAATTCACCCCTCCACTTT. This translates into CASSQQSNSPLHF.

This clonotype was recorded at least ten times. This chain uses TRBV20-1 with TRBJ2-7; D may be TRBD2 (7 bases). V gave up 5 bases and J gave up 0 bases, with 11 bases separating them. The germline CDR1 and CDR2 sequences are DFQATT and SNEGSKA (reference sequence). There are 13 residues in the CDR3. The CDR3 coding sequence is TGCAGTGCTGGGAGGGACACCTCCTACGAGCAGTACTTC. As protein: CSAGRDTSYEQYF.

This clonotype was recorded many times. The chain carries TRBV5-1 and TRBJ1-5; the D is unclear. V shed 0 bases and J shed 7 bases, with 8 bases lying between them. Germline assignment: CDR1 SGHRS and CDR2 YFSETQ. This CDR3 spans 13 amino acids. In nucleotides, the CDR3 is TGCGCCAGCAGCTTGGGATGGCAACAGCCCCAGCATTTT. This encodes CASSLGWQQPQHF. The whole variable domain, filled in from reference TRBV5-1 and TRBJ1-5, reads KAGVTQTPRYLIKTRGQQVTLSCSPISGHRSVSWYQQTPGQGLQFLFEYFSETQRNKGNFPGRFSGRQFSNSRSEMNVSTLELGDSALYLCASSLGWQQPQHFGDGTRLSIL.

This clonotype appeared many times. The V and J genes are TRBV6-2 or TRBV6-3 and TRBJ2-1; the D is unclear. CDR1 and CDR2 from the germline V gene are MNHEY and SVGEGT. This CDR3 has 12 amino acids. Deletions cut 7 bases from V and 5 bases from J, with 9 bases between. This CDR3 is CASKTDNNEQFF. CDR3 bases: TGTGCCAGCAAGACGGATAACAATGAGCAGTTCTTC.

This clonotype was detected only a few times. V gene TRBV6-2 or TRBV6-3 combines with J gene TRBJ2-7; 15 nucleotides agree with TRBD2. Germline CDR1 MNHEY, CDR2 SVGEGT. CDR3 length: 19 amino acids. V was clipped by 6 bases and J by 0 bases; unmatched bases: 12. The CDR3 protein is CASRKQGRTSGRGSYEQYF. In DNA, the CDR3 is TGTGCCAGCAGGAAGCAGGGAAGGACTAGCGGGAGGGGCTCCTACGAGCAGTACTTC.

This clonotype was found many times. J is TRBJ2-1 and V is TRBV24-1; 8 positions agree with TRBD2. CDR3 length equals 15 residues. Germline V gene data show CDR1 as KGHDR and CDR2 as SFDVKD. Unmatched junction bases numbered 4, after V lost 7 bases and J lost 0 bases. CDR3 sequence (DNA): TGTGCCACCAGACCCAGCGGGAGCTCCTACAATGAGCAGTTCTTC. As protein: CATRPSGSSYNEQFF.

There are many counts of this clonotype. The V and J genes are TRBV11-2 and TRBJ2-3; D perhaps matches TRBD2 (5 bases). The CDR3 is 12 residues long. The germline CDR1 and CDR2 sequences are SGHAT and FQNNGV. The V and J ends lost 5 bases and 8 bases respectively, with 11 bases between them. The DNA of the CDR3 is TGTGCCAGCAGCCCCGACGAGGGTACGCAGTATTTT. Translating it yields CASSPDEGTQYF.

The CDR3 DNA reads TGCGCCAGCAGCTTGAACTCCCAGACAGGGTCACCCCTCCACTTT. This encodes CASSLNSQTGSPLHF. The chain has TRBV5-1 and TRBJ1-6, with 7 bases identical to TRBD1. J was trimmed by 10 bases and V by 1 base; bases with no gene match: 8. The CDR3 runs 15 residues. Germline V gene lookup returns CDR1 SGHRS and CDR2 YFSETQ.

At least ten counts were recorded for this clonotype. V and J are TRBV7-8 and TRBJ2-7; 8 bases agree with TRBD2. V lost 5 bases, J lost 4 bases, and 7 bases stayed unmatched. The CDR3 length is 14 residues. Germline V CDR1 and CDR2: SGHVS, FQNEAQ. CDR3 DNA: TGTGCCAGCAGCGTCCAGCGGGAGAGATACGAGCAGTACTTC. Amino acid sequence: CASSVQRERYEQYF.

The V and J genes are TRBV12-3 or TRBV12-4 and TRBJ2-1; unclear D gene. The CDR3 sequence is 15 residues long. V lost 2 bases and J 6 bases, leaving 14 bases between the germline ends. CDR3 region: CASSLFIEVVNEQFF. CDR3 DNA: TGTGCCAGCAGTTTATTCATAGAGGTGGTCAATGAGCAGTTCTTC.

The chain combines TRBV5-1 with TRBJ2-1; 10 bases match TRBD1. Looked up from germline, CDR1 is SGHRS and CDR2 is YFSETQ. The CDR3 consists of 17 residues. V lost 1 base and J lost 6; bases outside the gene matches: 10. The CDR3 region is CASSLRAGTGDFNEQFF. CDR3 coding DNA: TGCGCCAGCAGCTTGAGGGCCGGGACAGGGGATTTCAATGAGCAGTTCTTC.

The chain recombines TRBV6-1 with TRBJ2-4; D is possibly TRBD2 (6 bases). The CDR3 loop spans 13 amino acids. V gave up 2 bases and J gave up 6 bases, with 8 bases separating them. The germline V gene encodes CDR1 MNHNS and CDR2 SASEGT. The DNA for the CDR3 is TGTGCCAGCAGTGAAAGGAGGGGAAACATTCAGTACTTC. Residues: CASSERRGNIQYF.